The clone carrying this T cell receptor beta chain was recorded a few times. The source of the sample is a study of T-cell reconstitution after alpha-beta-depleted transplantation in children. The CDR3 consists of 15 residues. V lost 4 bases to trimming and J lost 4 bases; unmatched junction nucleotides: 9. Germline loops: CDR1 SGHRS, CDR2 YFSETQ. Molecular barcoding with unique molecular identifiers was used for the TCRbeta library. Using its own MiXCR run on the PCR reads, TCRdb lists one record per CDR3 protein. The sample comprises a few hundred thousand distinct CDR3 sequences, approximately 10% of which are singletons, and 2% to 3% rests with the top ten.

The V gene is TRBV5-1, the J gene TRBJ2-7; 9 nucleotides agree with TRBD2. The clonotype comes from a human donor who donated a stem cell graft to a child with acute lymphoblastic leukemia. The source was PBMCs from the stem cell graft donor, collected from the stem cell graft. Written as DNA, the CDR3 is TGCGCCAGCAGCCCGTTAGCGGGAGATTATTACGAGCAGTACTTC. It yields the protein CASSPLAGDYYEQYF.